The source of this TCR beta chain is a study of regulatory T cells in long-lasting Graves disease. Points from the study as a whole: Possibly, accuracy suffered from the small sample size.

In regard to this clonotype: What it binds is not known. Given a much more abundant clone one base away, this may be a read error.

CDR1 and CDR2 (germline): DFQATT, SNEGSKA (reference sequence). The CDR3 spans 11 residues. Combining iRepertoire HTBI primers with Arm-PCR of CDR3 regions, the authors built TCR beta libraries. One entry per CDR3 protein results from TCRdb running MiXCR on the multiplex PCR reads. The data show about 500,000 distinct CDR3 sequences, around 15% seen once. Time point of the sample: newly diagnosed GD, antithyroid drugs for less than 3 months. RNA extracted from PBMCs served as the sequencing template. These data were also reused for a study on T cells in Graves' hyperthyroidism and ophthalmopathy. That investigation notes: Subjects aged 18 to 65 presented with newly diagnosed hyperthyroidism of less than 2 months' duration. Most thyroid clonotypes that were expanded above 0.001 also turned up in blood.

The sequencing used peripheral blood mononuclear cells (PBMCs), collected at new diagnosis, from a patient treated with antithyroid drugs. The TCR originated in a man aged 40-49 years with Graves disease. The V call is TRBV20-1, the J call TRBJ2-7; 8 bases align to TRBD1. CDR3 DNA: TGCAGTGCTCAGGGGGCCTACGGGCAGTACTTC. Translation gives CSAQGAYGQYF.